Following are 30 T cell receptor beta chains from one sample sequenced in a study of T cell repertoires in cytomegalovirus infection. From the reads, TCRdb called clonotypes with MiXCR, one entry per CDR3 protein. The sample includes about 700,000 distinct CDR3 sequences, 30% to 40% of them seen just once. These TCRs are of unknown antigen specificity. The source material was cultured PBMCs, sampled from culture after CMV antigen stimulation. Receptors originate from a human donor in good health (CMV status not recorded). Some clones in this sample may be carry-over from other donors' samples.

The rearrangement uses TRBV29-1 and TRBJ2-7; 10 bases are a match to TRBD2. Trimming removed 4 bases from V and 3 bases from J; junction bases left unmatched: 6. This CDR3 contains 14 residues. Germline V gene data show CDR1 as SQVTM and CDR2 as ANQGSEA. DNA for the CDR3: TGCAGCGTTGCACTCTCTAGCGGGGGCTACGAGCAGTACTTC. Protein product: CSVALSSGGYEQYF.

J is TRBJ1-4 and V is TRBV5-4; 10 bases map to TRBD1. Trimming removed 4 bases from V and 7 bases from J; junction bases left unmatched: 7. From germline, CDR1 is SGHNT and CDR2 YYREEE (reference sequence). The CDR3 is 15 amino acids. CDR3: CASSNDRGQGEKLFF. CDR3 DNA: TGTGCCAGCAGCAACGACAGGGGGCAGGGTGAAAAACTGTTTTTT.

This rearrangement joins TRBV12-3 or TRBV12-4 to TRBJ1-2; D is uncertain. CDR3 size: 13 residues. Trimming took 5 bases from V and 2 from J, leaving 9 bases between them. The CDR3 reads CASSQTRNYGYTF. The CDR3 DNA follows: TGTGCCAGCAGTCAGACCCGGAACTATGGCTACACCTTC.

This rearrangement joins TRBV7-9 to TRBJ1-3; no clear D gene. From germline, CDR1 is SEHNR and CDR2 FQNEAQ (reference sequence). The CDR3 is 15 amino acids. The V end was cut by 4 bases, the J end by 5 bases, with 15 bases between. CDR3 sequence reads: CASSSPAIERNTIYF. DNA for the CDR3: TGTGCCAGCAGCTCACCGGCAATCGAAAGAAACACCATATATTTT.

Points on this clonotype: Sequence at one end of the junction differs from germline and may be a read error. This rearrangement joins TRBV5-3 to TRBJ2-1, with D possibly being TRBD2 (5 bases). TRBV5-3 is placed among ORFs of uncertain function. CDR3 length: 13 amino acids. CDR3 sequence (DNA): TGTGCCAGCAGCTTCGAGGGAAGGGATGAGCAGTTCTTC. This codes for CASSFEGRDEQFF.

There are many counts of this clonotype. V is TRBV7-8 and J is TRBJ1-1; tentatively, D is TRBD1 (5 bases). Deletions cut 6 bases from V and 5 bases from J, with 19 bases between. Per germline, CDR1 SGHVS and CDR2 FQNEAQ. The CDR3 is 15 residues long. The CDR3 loop reads CASRFMGVVGTEAFF. DNA for the CDR3: TGTGCCAGCAGGTTTATGGGGGTCGTAGGGACTGAAGCTTTCTTT.

The J gene is TRBJ2-1, the V gene TRBV11-2, with TRBD2 matching 9 bases. V lost 5 bases and J lost 4; bases outside the gene matches: 9. Germline assignment: CDR1 SGHAT and CDR2 FQNNGV. The CDR3 runs 16 residues. The CDR3 sequence: CASSLTAGGPYNEQFF. The CDR3 DNA reads TGTGCCAGCAGCCTCACTGCGGGAGGGCCGTACAATGAGCAGTTCTTC.

This clonotype appeared a few times. CDR3 coding DNA: TGTGCCAGCAGACAGGGCTGGGAGACCCAGTACTTC. It is translated as CASRQGWETQYF. This sequence joins TRBV12-3 or TRBV12-4 and TRBJ2-5; possible D gene TRBD1, 6 bases. The ends were cut back, 6 bases at V and 5 bases at J, with 10 bases in the middle. This CDR3 has 12 residues.

V usage is TRBV4-1 and J usage is TRBJ2-2; 9 bases agree with TRBD1. V gave up 0 bases and J gave up 2 bases; unmatched junction bases: 7. In germline, CDR1 is MGHRA, CDR2 YSYEKL. The CDR3 is made up of 18 amino acids. In nucleotides, the CDR3 is TGCGCCAGCAGCCAAGATCCTCGGGACAGGGCTAACACCGGGGAGCTGTTTTTT. This encodes CASSQDPRDRANTGELFF.

This rearrangement joins TRBV5-4 to TRBJ2-7; D perhaps matches TRBD1 (6 bases). Germline V CDR1 and CDR2: SGHNT, YYREEE (reference sequence). Trimming took 4 bases from V and 4 from J, leaving 18 bases between them. This CDR3 comprises 15 residues. Here the CDR3 reads CASSPQRSGEYEQYF. In DNA, the CDR3 is TGTGCCAGCAGCCCCCAACGGTCAGGGGAGTACGAGCAGTACTTC.

The genes are TRBV7-2 and TRBJ2-5, with TRBD2 identical over 7 bases. The CDR3 spans 15 residues. J gave up 5 bases and V 1 base, and 7 bases lay outside the gene matches. CDR1 and CDR2 from the germline V gene are SGHTA and FQGNSA. CDR3 loop: CASSLGGRVLETQYF. Written as DNA, the CDR3 is TGTGCCAGCAGCTTAGGGGGGAGGGTTTTGGAGACCCAGTACTTC.

This chain's CDR3 is CASSAQGPNTGELFF. The CDR3 DNA follows: TGTGCCAGCAGCGCCCAGGGACCGAACACCGGGGAGCTGTTTTTT. J is TRBJ2-2 and V is TRBV11-2; either TRBD1 or TRBD2 may supply D (5 bases each). The length of the CDR3 is 15 residues. CDR1 SGHAT and CDR2 FQNNGV come from the germline V gene. V lost 5 bases, J lost 0 bases, and 10 bases lay in between.

This sequence joins TRBV5-6 and TRBJ2-1, with no clear D. The germline CDR1 and CDR2 sequences are SGHDT and YYEEEE. V was cut by 4 bases and J by 10 bases, with 18 bases left in between. The CDR3 length is 14 residues. CDR3 residues: CASSLVVRITEQFF. The CDR3 region has the DNA TGTGCCAGCAGCCTGGTGGTTCGGATTACGGAGCAGTTCTTC. The variable domain in full, completed from reference TRBV5-6 and TRBJ2-1, reads DAGVTQSPTHLIKTRGQQVTLRCSPKSGHDTVSWYQQALGQGPQFIFQYYEEEERQRGNFPDRFSGHQFPNYSSELNVNALLLGDSALYLCASSLVVRITEQFFGPGTRLTVL.

This clonotype showed up just a few times. The chain uses TRBV12-3 or TRBV12-4 and TRBJ2-3, with 10 bases identical to TRBD1. Germline trimming cut 5 bases from V and 5 bases from J; bases unmatched to any gene: 7. This CDR3 has 15 amino acids. For the CDR3, the DNA is TGTGCCAGCAGTGTCAGGACAGGGGGAAAAGATACGCAGTATTTT. It yields the protein CASSVRTGGKDTQYF.

This clonotype came up many times. V is TRBV7-2 and J is TRBJ2-3; TRBD2 agrees at 12 bases. Germline-derived CDR1 and CDR2 are SGHTA and FQGNSA. The V and J ends lost 5 bases and 5 bases, in that order; junction bases with no gene match: 11. This CDR3 comprises 17 residues. In DNA, the CDR3 is TGTGCCAGCAGCCAGACTAGCGGGAGTATAGGGGGAGATACGCAGTATTTT. This codes for CASSQTSGSIGGDTQYF.

J is TRBJ2-7 and V is TRBV7-2; 9 bases are a match to TRBD2. The junction had 13 bases not matched to a gene; V was cut back by 1 base and J by 6 bases. Germline V gives CDR1 SGHTA, CDR2 FQGNSA. The CDR3 covers 17 residues. CDR3 in amino acids: CASSLEVRASGTPEQYF. CDR3 sequence (DNA): TGTGCCAGCAGCTTAGAAGTCCGGGCTAGCGGGACCCCCGAGCAGTACTTC.

This clonotype showed up just a few times. V and J are TRBV12-3 or TRBV12-4 and TRBJ2-5; no definite D call. This CDR3 region has 14 residues. Between the trimmed V and J ends, which lost 5 bases and 2 bases, there was a span of 12 bases. CDR3 coding DNA: TGTGCCAGCAGTGAAGGGCTTTTACAAGAGACCCAGTACTTC. It yields the protein CASSEGLLQETQYF.

The chain joins TRBV27 to TRBJ2-3; D possibly corresponds to TRBD1 (6 bases). This CDR3 comprises 12 residues. Looked up from germline, CDR1 is MNHEY and CDR2 is SMNVEV (reference sequence). V was cut by 2 bases and J by 14 bases, with 14 bases left in between. This CDR3 is CASSLRQALWYF. CDR3 coding DNA: TGTGCCAGCAGTTTACGACAGGCGTTGTGGTATTTT.

V is TRBV7-7 and J is TRBJ2-1; possible D gene TRBD2, 5 bases. Per the germline V gene, CDR1 is SSHAT and CDR2 is FNYEAQ (reference sequence). The CDR3 totals 14 residues. With 5 bases removed from V and 6 bases from J, the gap between germline ends came to 14 bases. The CDR3 protein is CASSPLSLANEQFF. CDR3 nucleotides: TGTGCCAGCAGCCCACTATCGCTAGCCAATGAGCAGTTCTTC.

This CDR3 reads CSARVGVQLFF. In DNA form, the CDR3 reads TGCAGTGCTAGAGTCGGCGTACAACTGTTTTTT. This chain connects TRBV20-1 to TRBJ1-4; D unresolved. V lost 1 base and J lost 12, with 9 bases in between. This CDR3 comprises 11 residues. Germline lookup yields CDR1 DFQATT and CDR2 SNEGSKA (reference sequence).

This clonotype appeared a few times. CDR3 region: CSADSNQPQHF. CDR3 nucleotides: TGCAGCGCTGATAGCAATCAGCCCCAGCATTTT. The rearrangement uses TRBV29-1 and TRBJ1-5; D is unclear. This CDR3 has 11 amino acids. V lost 7 bases to trimming and J lost 0 bases, with 4 bases between them. Germline V gene sequence: CDR1 SQVTM, CDR2 ANQGSEA. Based on the CDR3 plus reference TRBV29-1 and TRBJ1-5, the full variable domain is SAVISQKPSRDICQRGTSLTIQCQVDSQVTMMFWYRQQPGQSLTLIATANQGSEATYESGFVIDKFPISRPNLTFSTLTVSNMSPEDSSIYLCSADSNQPQHFGDGTRLSIL.

This clonotype was seen at least ten times. CDR3 DNA: TGTGCCAGCAGCGGGGGACTAGCAGATACGCAGTATTTT. Protein sequence: CASSGGLADTQYF. This chain joins TRBV7-2 and TRBJ2-3, with 8 bases matching TRBD2. CDR1 is SGHTA and CDR2 is FQGNSA in the germline V gene. The CDR3 loop spans 13 amino acids. The V gene end was trimmed by 5 bases and the J gene end by 4 bases; junction bases not matched to a gene: 2.

V usage is TRBV7-2 and J usage is TRBJ2-7; 13 bases are a match to TRBD2. Losses at the gene ends were 3 bases for V and 1 base for J; bases not matched to a gene: 12. This CDR3 has 19 residues. Germline lookup yields CDR1 SGHTA and CDR2 FQGNSA. The DNA of the CDR3 is TGTGCCAGCAGCTTCCGCCAGACTAGCGGGAGGACCTCATCCTACGAGCAGTACTTC. Translation gives CASSFRQTSGRTSSYEQYF.

This clonotype was seen at least ten times. The rearrangement links TRBV11-2 to TRBJ1-2; D is possibly TRBD1 (5 bases). The germline CDR1 and CDR2 sequences are SGHAT and FQNNGV. With 8 bases removed from V and 8 bases from J, the gap between germline ends came to 18 bases. The CDR3 is 13 residues long. The CDR3 region has the DNA TGTGCCAGCGGGCGGCAGGGCTATGAAGGCTACACCTTC. Its translation is CASGRQGYEGYTF.

The chain links TRBV28 to TRBJ1-1; 7 bases fit TRBD1. This CDR3 comprises 14 residues. V lost 5 bases and J lost 4; bases outside the gene matches: 7. The V gene's germline CDR1 is MDHEN and CDR2 SYDVKM. CDR3 in DNA: TGTGCCAGCAGTCCGACAGGGTTGGCCACTGAAGCTTTCTTT. Translation gives CASSPTGLATEAFF.

This clonotype was seen a handful of times. The chain combines TRBV4-3 with TRBJ2-1; possible D gene TRBD2, 6 bases. This CDR3 is built from 13 residues. The germline gives CDR1 LGHNA, CDR2 YSLEER. V lost 0 bases and J 10 bases, leaving 10 bases between the germline ends. The DNA for the CDR3 is TGCGCCAGCAGCCAAGAAGGAGGGTCGGAGCAGTTCTTC. It codes for CASSQEGGSEQFF.

This clonotype has more than one count but fewer than ten. The J gene is TRBJ2-3, the V gene TRBV20-1, with TRBD2 matching 10 bases. Germline V gene lookup returns CDR1 DFQATT and CDR2 SNEGSKA (reference sequence). The V gene end was trimmed by 3 bases and the J gene end by 0 bases; junction bases not matched to a gene: 9. The CDR3 is 17 residues long. CDR3 protein: CSASGLAGVSSTDTQYF. CDR3 nucleotide sequence: TGCAGTGCTAGTGGTCTAGCGGGGGTTTCTAGCACAGATACGCAGTATTTT.

The chain combines TRBV20-1 with TRBJ1-1, with D tentatively TRBD1 (6 bases). Trimming took off 5 bases at V and 6 bases at J, with 13 bases between the two ends. Germline V gene sequence: CDR1 DFQATT, CDR2 SNEGSKA (reference sequence). The CDR3 runs 12 residues. Here the CDR3 reads CSAGRGGAEAFF. CDR3 nucleotide sequence: TGCAGTGCTGGCAGGGGAGGGGCTGAAGCTTTCTTT.

The genes are TRBV10-3 and TRBJ2-5; 12 bases line up with TRBD2. CDR3 length: 15 residues. With V trimmed by 2 bases and J by 3 bases, 1 base remained unmatched. Germline CDR1 reads ENHRY; CDR2 reads SYGVKD. This CDR3 is CAISEASGGEETQYF. The CDR3 bases are TGTGCCATCAGTGAGGCTAGCGGGGGGGAAGAGACCCAGTACTTC.

The table lists this clonotype with a few counts. The chain carries TRBV7-9 and TRBJ2-1; D is undetermined. Germline-derived CDR1 and CDR2 are SEHNR and FQNEAQ (reference sequence). V lost 3 bases and J 9 bases, leaving 30 bases between the germline ends. The CDR3 sequence is 19 residues long. The CDR3 region has the DNA TGTGCCAGCAGCTTTTGGTCAACCCCGAGACCGGACGACACAAGTGAGCAGTTCTTC. Protein: CASSFWSTPRPDDTSEQFF. The full variable domain, its missing parts supplied by reference TRBV7-9 and TRBJ2-1, is DTGVSQNPRHKITKRGQNVTFRCDPISEHNRLYWYRQTLGQGPEFLTYFQNEAQLEKSRLLSDRFSAERPKGSFSTLEIQRTEQGDSAMYLCASSFWSTPRPDDTSEQFFGPGTRLTVL.